This T cell receptor beta chain was documented in a study of Ad26.COV2.S vaccination and SARS-CoV-2 variants. Across the whole study: Intramuscular Ad26.COV2.S at 5x10^10 or 1x10^11 viral particles.

Study outcomes and limitations: Vaccine recipients surpassed placebo recipients in spike-specific TCR breadth.

Treatment in this sample: around 19 received Ad26.COV2.S at low or high dose, single or two shots; roughly five received placebo; per-sample allocation not given. The samples were gathered on day 63 after the first injection of vaccine or placebo. The vaccine delivered Wuhan-strain SARS-CoV-2 spike through an Ad26 vector. A remark on this clone: No antigen is known for it.

Repertoires were generated with immunoSEQ multiplex PCR, while TCRdb's copy carries only in-frame clones and drops some. The sample holds some 250,000 clones, roughly 88% seen once. The input for sequencing was peripheral blood, taken in a trial of Ad26.COV2.S vaccine versus placebo. The TCR originated in a person between 18 and 65 years old who received the Ad26.COV2.S COVID-19 vaccine or a placebo.

The CDR3 loop is CASSLFTTSGRTYEQYF. CDR3 nucleotides: TGTGCCAGCAGTCTCTTCACGACTAGCGGGAGGACCTACGAGCAGTACTTC. The rearrangement links TRBV27 to TRBJ2-7; 13 nucleotides align to TRBD2. This CDR3 has 17 residues. The germline CDR1 and CDR2 sequences are MNHEY and SMNVEV (reference sequence). V was clipped by 5 bases and J by 2 bases; unmatched bases: 9.